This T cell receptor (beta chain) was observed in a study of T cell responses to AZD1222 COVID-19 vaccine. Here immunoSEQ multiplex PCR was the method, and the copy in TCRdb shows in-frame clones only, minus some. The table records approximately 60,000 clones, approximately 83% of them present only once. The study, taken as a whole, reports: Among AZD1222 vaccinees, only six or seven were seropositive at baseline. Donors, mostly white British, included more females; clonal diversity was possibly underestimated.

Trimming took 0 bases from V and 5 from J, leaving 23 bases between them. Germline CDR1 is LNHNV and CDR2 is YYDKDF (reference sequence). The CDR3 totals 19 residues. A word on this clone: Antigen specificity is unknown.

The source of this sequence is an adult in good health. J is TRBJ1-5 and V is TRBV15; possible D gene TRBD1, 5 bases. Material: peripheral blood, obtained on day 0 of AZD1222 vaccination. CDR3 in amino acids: CATSRDQALMGTGDQPQHF. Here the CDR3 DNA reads TGTGCCACCAGCAGAGATCAAGCCCTAATGGGGACCGGGGATCAGCCCCAGCATTTT.